The 5 T cell receptor beta chains below were found in one sample sequenced in a study of T-cell reconstitution after alpha-beta-depleted transplantation in children (dated by TCRdb to 2016 to 2017). Receptors were amplified or captured by PCR. Sequencing instrument: Illumina HiSeq 2500. To normalize quantification of the TCRbeta repertoire, the TCR libraries were built with molecular barcoding that relied on unique molecular identifiers. TCRdb trimmed the raw reads at Q25, called clones with MiXCR and kept productive beta chains. Rows matching on CDR3 protein sequence are summarized as one entry with the most common DNA and genes. This sample is represented by some 350,000 distinct CDR3 sequences; over 9% of them were singletons. 2% to 2.5% of the sample belongs to the ten largest clones. The material was PBMCs from the stem cell graft donor, obtained from the stem cell graft. These receptors were taken from a human donor who donated a stem cell graft to a child with acute lymphoblastic leukemia.

This clonotype was counted many times. This chain joins TRBV7-9 and TRBJ1-2; tentative D call: TRBD1 (6 bases). CDR3 size: 11 residues. Trimming shortened V by 6 bases and J by 13 bases, and 15 bases separated the two germline ends. Per the germline V gene, CDR1 is SEHNR and CDR2 is FQNEAQ (reference sequence). CDR3 sequence reads: CASSSGQRVTF. The CDR3 nucleotides are TGTGCCAGCAGTTCAGGACAGCGAGTCACCTTC.

The chain couples TRBV19 to TRBJ2-7, with D unresolved. Germline V gene sequence: CDR1 LNHDA, CDR2 SQIVND (reference sequence). This CDR3 comprises 13 residues. The ends were cut back, 1 base at V and 3 bases at J, with 7 bases in the middle. DNA of the CDR3: TGTGCCAGTAGTATAGCGGCCCACTACGAGCAGTACTTC. Amino acids: CASSIAAHYEQYF.

The J gene is TRBJ1-1, the V gene TRBV10-3; D is undetermined. From germline, CDR1 is ENHRY and CDR2 SYGVKD. V lost 5 bases and J 1 base, leaving 2 bases between the germline ends. The CDR3 has 11 residues. This chain's CDR3 is CAISQNTEAFF. The DNA for the CDR3 is TGTGCCATCAGTCAGAACACTGAAGCTTTCTTT.

The genes are TRBV7-2 and TRBJ1-4; D remains ambiguous. Germline-derived CDR1 and CDR2 are SGHTA and FQGNSA. V dropped 1 base and J dropped 3 bases, with 6 bases sitting between them. The CDR3 runs 14 residues. CDR3 in DNA: TGTGCCAGCAGCTTAGGGTTCTCTAATGAAAAACTGTTTTTT. Translated: CASSLGFSNEKLFF.

This clonotype has just a few counts. This rearrangement joins TRBV7-6 to TRBJ2-7; a weak D match, TRBD1 (6 bases). The CDR3 extends over 13 amino acids. V was trimmed by 7 bases and J by 2 bases, leaving 12 bases between them. Germline V CDR1 and CDR2: SGHVS, FNYEAQ. CDR3 DNA sequence: TGTGCCAGCATTGGGGCAGGGGCCTACGAGCAGTACTTC. Encoded protein: CASIGAGAYEQYF.